This T cell receptor beta chain was profiled in a study of blood T cell repertoires in COVID-19. The CDR3 is 19 amino acids. Participants came from about two dozen US areas, aged about 18 to 89 years. Symptom resolution, clearance, or two negative PCRs marked the recovered donors of Cohort 3. Produced via immunoSEQ multiplex PCR; TCRdb's table is partial and in-frame only. The sample carries 300,000 to 350,000 clones, 70% to 90% recorded once. This TCR was sampled from a man aged 25-40 years who had recovered from COVID-19. The sample comprised PBMCs or T cells enriched from blood (not recorded which). The chain carries TRBV1 and TRBJ2-3; TRBD2 is the table's D call, not checked against the DNA. TRBV1 has pseudogene status. CDR3 loop: CTSSQDHLAGVEGTDTQYF. The CDR3 DNA reads TGCACCAGCAGCCAAGATCACCTAGCGGGGGTAGAGGGCACAGATACGCAGTATTTT.